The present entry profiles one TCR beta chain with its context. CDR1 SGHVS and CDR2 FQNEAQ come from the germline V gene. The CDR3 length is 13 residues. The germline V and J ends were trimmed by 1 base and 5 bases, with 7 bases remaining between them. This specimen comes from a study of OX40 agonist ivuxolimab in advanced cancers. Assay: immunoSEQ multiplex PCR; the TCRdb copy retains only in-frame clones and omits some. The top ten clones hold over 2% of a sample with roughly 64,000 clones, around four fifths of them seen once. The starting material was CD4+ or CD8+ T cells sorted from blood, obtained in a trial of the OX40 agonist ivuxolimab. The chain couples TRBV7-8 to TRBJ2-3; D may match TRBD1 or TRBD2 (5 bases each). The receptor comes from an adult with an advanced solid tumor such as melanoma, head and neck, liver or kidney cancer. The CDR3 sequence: CASSLGGIDTQYF. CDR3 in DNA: TGTGCCAGCAGCTTAGGGGGGATAGATACGCAGTATTTT.